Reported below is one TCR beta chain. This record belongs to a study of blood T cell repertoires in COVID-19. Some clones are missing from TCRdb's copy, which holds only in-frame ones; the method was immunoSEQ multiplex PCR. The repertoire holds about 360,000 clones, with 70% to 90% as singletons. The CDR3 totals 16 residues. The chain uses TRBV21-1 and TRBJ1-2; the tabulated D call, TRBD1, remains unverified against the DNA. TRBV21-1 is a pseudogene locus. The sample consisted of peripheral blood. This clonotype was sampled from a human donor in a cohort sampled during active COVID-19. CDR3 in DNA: TGTGCCAGCAGCCCCATCGACAGGGGACGCTCCTATGGCTACACCTTC. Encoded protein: CASSPIDRGRSYGYTF.